This TCR beta chain stems from a study of T cell responses to AZD1222 COVID-19 vaccine. Turning to the study itself: Pooling covered second doses at about 4 or about 12 weeks. Findings of the study overall: Most donors were white British and more were female, and clonal diversity was possibly underestimated. Breadth and depth of Spike-specific TCRs rose after two AZD1222 doses.

Using immunoSEQ multiplex PCR, the repertoire was profiled, and TCRdb retains in-frame clones only, with some absent. The table records fewer than 150,000 clones, roughly 90% of them present only once. Concerning this clone: The antigen remains undetermined.

This TCR came from an adult in good health. Sequenced here: peripheral blood, sampled on day 0 of AZD1222 vaccination.

The CDR3 nucleotides read TGCGCCAGCAGTTCAGGGACAGCGAACACTGAAGCTTTCTTT. Translated: CASSSGTANTEAFF. The genes are TRBV5-1 and TRBJ1-1; 7 positions agree with TRBD1. Germline lookup yields CDR1 SGHRS and CDR2 YFSETQ. This CDR3 region has 14 residues. V lost 5 bases, J lost 1 base, and 5 bases stayed unmatched.